This T cell receptor (beta chain) was retrieved from a study of blood T cell repertoires in COVID-19 (dated by TCRdb to the early 2020s). Turning to the overall study: Samples covering the acute and convalescent phases of COVID-19 were provided by collaborators in the United States, Italy and Spain. Sample metadata almost always included a de-identified subject ID, COVID-19 status, age in years and sex. The prospective study material was composed of cDNA or gDNA derived from T cells, B-cell-depleted T cells, or PBMCs. Deeply sampled blood TCRbeta repertoires from subjects exposed to, actively infected with, or recovered from COVID-19 were included in the dataset. The repertoires were released in a freely available public database intended as a resource for research on the immune response to SARS-CoV-2. Samples came from the ongoing ImmuneRACE study (first 160 participants) plus 1,254 subjects from 6 global collaborators. Where available, HLA class I and class II types were taken from metadata supplied by the sample provider and were not determined by assay-based typing. Findings and caveats that apply to the study as a whole: The amount of clinical and demographic metadata varied by source and participant and was provided uncurated.

TCRbeta CDR3 regions were amplified from genomic DNA by means of the immunoSEQ Assay, a bias-controlled multiplex PCR. In the paper's pipeline: Nucleated cell counts per sample were estimated from amplification of reference gene primers within the assay. To quantify the absolute abundance of each unique TCRbeta CDR3 rearrangement, sequence reads were collapsed and filtered. For each sample, productive Simpson clonality was calculated by taking the square root of Simpson's diversity index across productive rearrangements. TCRdb re-hosts the immuneACCESS table, in-frame sequences only. Its copies lack some clones; in the studies checked, an unresolved V gene accounts for under half of them, and the cause for the rest is not known. V and J calls plus clone size are reproduced from that table; the DNA served to infer D and trimming. A total of approximately 350,000 clones appear in this sample, roughly 90% of them only once. Together, the top ten hold roughly 7.2% of the sample.

One collaborating source in Seattle enrolled patients while the patients were actively infected and followed the patients over time throughout the course of disease. Collaborating institutions collected whole blood in K2EDTA tubes following their own protocols. Collaborator samples were shipped for TCRbeta analysis as frozen whole blood, isolated PBMCs, or DNA extracted from either sample type. As encoded in the germline V gene, CDR1 is MNHEY while CDR2 is SVGAGI. The CDR3 goes from the cysteine to the phenylalanine over 15 residues. Only the CDR3 region is kept as DNA, spanning 45 bases read in frame from base 1. V trim: 5 bases; J trim: 5 bases; unmatched bases: 9. As to this clone: Its recognized antigen is unknown. Within one base of it there is no much larger clone, and no base qualities were kept.

The sample taken for sequencing was peripheral blood. Rearrangement joined TRBV6-5 to TRBJ1-2, with 9 bases in between that match TRBD1. The clonotype was recovered from a woman aged 60-70 years with COVID-19, enrolled during active disease. The CDR3 protein is CASSQGQGGGYGYTF. The nucleotide sequence reads as follows: TGTGCCAGCAGTCAGGGACAGGGAGGCGGATATGGCTACACCTTC.